These 22 T cell receptor beta chains originate from one sample sequenced in a study of T cell clonotyping in hematopoietic cell transplantation. The repertoire was sequenced with immunoSEQ multiplex PCR; TCRdb's copy has only in-frame clones and lacks some. The table records 69,000 or so clones, just under 95% of them present only once. Source material: peripheral blood mononuclear cells. These TCRs come from a man aged 45-65 years in good health. Some clones in this sample may be carry-over from other donors' samples.

The CDR3 spells CAWGGTANIQYF. CDR3 nucleotides: TGTGCCTGGGGTGGGACAGCAAACATTCAGTACTTC. This rearrangement joins TRBV30 to TRBJ2-4, with 7 positions matching TRBD1. CDR1 and CDR2 from the germline V gene are GTSNPN and SVGIG (reference sequence). The length of the CDR3 is 12 residues. The V segment lost 5 bases and the J segment 6 bases; nucleotides outside the gene matches: 4.

The chain uses TRBV6-5 and TRBJ2-2; weak D call: TRBD1 (6 bases). The CDR3 length is 15 residues. V lost 3 bases to trimming and J lost 6 bases, with 14 bases between them. Germline CDR1 is MNHEY and CDR2 is SVGAGI. CDR3 nucleotide sequence: TGTGCCAGCAGTTATTCAACAGGGTCAGCCGGGGAGCTGTTTTTT. Protein product: CASSYSTGSAGELFF.

The chain uses TRBV4-3 and TRBJ1-1; no firm D call. Germline CDR1 reads LGHNA; CDR2 reads YSLEER. This CDR3 contains 14 residues. Trimming removed 2 bases at V and 2 bases at J, with 9 bases between. CDR3 amino acids: CASSQNTDNTEAFF. The CDR3 nucleotides read TGCGCCAGCAGCCAAAACACGGATAACACTGAAGCTTTCTTT.

The V call is TRBV7-2, the J call TRBJ2-7, with 11 bases aligning to TRBD2. The ends lost 0 bases at V and 2 bases at J; junction bases unmatched: 3. CDR3 length equals 16 residues. CDR1 and CDR2 from the germline V gene are SGHTA and FQGNSA. CDR3 in DNA: TGTGCCAGCAGCTTAGCTAGCGGGAGGGCCGCCTACGAGCAGTACTTC. Translated, it gives CASSLASGRAAYEQYF.

The chain links TRBV19 to TRBJ1-1; 7 positions match TRBD1. The length of the CDR3 is 14 residues. V shed 6 bases, J shed 1 base, and the junction held 5 bases outside the gene matches. CDR1 and CDR2 from the germline V gene are LNHDA and SQIVND (reference sequence). The CDR3: CASRPGQKNTEAFF. As DNA, the CDR3 is TGTGCCAGTAGGCCGGGACAGAAGAACACTGAAGCTTTCTTT.

The gene calls are TRBV9 and TRBJ2-3, with D possibly matching TRBD2 (7 bases). V was cut by 0 bases and J by 5 bases, with 22 bases left in between. The CDR3 consists of 18 residues. CDR1 and CDR2 (germline): SGDLS, YYNGEE. CDR3 protein: CASSVVIGGRACLDTQYF. CDR3 sequence (DNA): TGTGCCAGCAGCGTAGTAATAGGGGGGAGGGCCTGTTTAGATACGCAGTATTTT.

The genes are TRBV7-3 and TRBJ2-7; TRBD1 aligns across 12 bases. V shed 5 bases, J shed 6 bases, and the junction held 5 bases outside the gene matches. The germline gives CDR1 SGHTA, CDR2 FQGTGA. The CDR3 extends over 14 amino acids. The CDR3 is CASSPGQGASEQYF. The CDR3 DNA is TGTGCCAGCAGCCCGGGACAGGGGGCTAGCGAGCAGTACTTC. The full variable domain, in which reference TRBV7-3 and TRBJ2-7 provide the parts outside the CDR3, is GAGVSQTPSNKVTEKGKYVELRCDPISGHTALYWYRQSLGQGPEFLIYFQGTGAADDSGLPNDRFFAVRPEGSVSTLKIQRTERGDSAVYLCASSPGQGASEQYFGPGTRLTVT.

V and J are TRBV21-1 and TRBJ2-1; TRBD1, the table's D call, was not compared with the DNA. TRBV21-1 is deemed a pseudogene. The CDR3 extends over 15 amino acids. As DNA, the CDR3 is TGTGCCAGCAGCAAAGCAACCAGGGACTACAATGAGCAGTTCTTC. It encodes CASSKATRDYNEQFF.

This clone was counted between two and nine times. The chain has TRBV5-1 and TRBJ1-6; 11 bases are shared with TRBD1. The length of the CDR3 is 14 residues. V shed 4 bases, J shed 10 bases, and the junction held 4 bases outside the gene matches. From germline, CDR1 is SGHRS and CDR2 YFSETQ. This chain's CDR3 is CASSPGQGDSPLHF. The CDR3 DNA reads TGCGCCAGCAGCCCGGGACAGGGGGACTCACCCCTCCACTTT.

The V and J genes are TRBV25-1 and TRBJ2-7; TRBD1 aligns across 8 bases. The CDR3 has 16 residues. V gave up 0 bases and J gave up 1 base; unmatched junction bases: 5. The V gene's germline CDR1 is MGHDK and CDR2 SYGVNS. The CDR3 loop reads CASSEYGQGASYEQYF. For the CDR3, the DNA is TGTGCCAGCAGTGAATATGGTCAGGGGGCGTCCTACGAGCAGTACTTC.

This chain links TRBV6-1 with TRBJ1-6, with no clear D. Germline-derived CDR1 and CDR2 are MNHNS and SASEGT. V gave up 4 bases and J gave up 11 bases, with 15 bases separating them. The CDR3 length is 14 residues. The CDR3 loop is CASSGQDIEAPLHF. For the CDR3, the DNA is TGTGCCAGCAGTGGTCAGGATATCGAGGCACCCCTCCACTTT.

J is TRBJ2-5 and V is TRBV14; the D gene is possibly TRBD2 (6 bases). The germline CDR1 and CDR2 sequences are SGHDN and FVKESK. The CDR3 totals 13 residues. V dropped 5 bases and J dropped 5 bases, with 12 bases sitting between them. CDR3 residues: CASSRGLGETQYF. The CDR3 coding sequence is TGTGCCAGCAGCAGGGGACTGGGGGAGACCCAGTACTTC.

The chain employs TRBV4-2 and TRBJ1-2, with a tentative D call TRBD1 (6 bases). V was cut by 3 bases and J by 7 bases, with 21 bases left in between. The CDR3 extends over 16 amino acids. Germline V lookup: CDR1 LGHNA, CDR2 YNFKEQ. CDR3 protein: CASSQASPGGGGGYTF. CDR3 nucleotides: TGTGCCAGCAGCCAGGCCTCTCCCGGGGGCGGGGGTGGCTACACCTTC.

Regarding this clone: Its ends do not fully match the called genes, so a read error is possible. CDR3 DNA sequence: TGTGCCAGCAGCTTGGAACGGACACCAGCAGAATTC. As protein: CASSLERTPAEF. The J gene is TRBJ2-7, the V gene TRBV5-5; D possibly corresponds to TRBD1 (5 bases). The germline gives CDR1 SGHKS, CDR2 YYEKEE (reference sequence). This CDR3 contains 12 residues.

The rearrangement joins TRBV29-1 to TRBJ1-2; D is unclear. Germline CDR1 reads SQVTM; CDR2 reads ANQGSEA. V was pared by 3 bases and J by 4 bases, with 12 bases between. This CDR3 has 13 amino acids. This chain's CDR3 is CSVDREGGYGYTF. Written as DNA, the CDR3 is TGCAGCGTTGATAGGGAGGGAGGCTATGGCTACACCTTC. Full variable domain (remainder filled in from reference TRBV29-1 and TRBJ1-2): SAVISQKPSRDICQRGTSLTIQCQVDSQVTMMFWYRQQPGQSLTLIATANQGSEATYESGFVIDKFPISRPNLTFSTLTVSNMSPEDSSIYLCSVDREGGYGYTFGSGTRLTVV.

The V call is TRBV11-2, the J call TRBJ1-1; D uncertain. The V and J ends lost 4 bases and 4 bases respectively, with 7 bases between them. The CDR3 contains 12 residues. Germline V CDR1 and CDR2: SGHAT, FQNNGV. The CDR3 DNA is TGTGCCAGCAGCTCGTGGGGCACTGAAGCTTTCTTT. Amino acids: CASSSWGTEAFF.

V usage is TRBV6-5 and J usage is TRBJ2-1, with D possibly TRBD2 on 5 matching bases. CDR1 is MNHEY, CDR2 SVGAGI, per germline. The CDR3 runs 14 residues. V lost 5 bases, J lost 10 bases, and 18 bases lay in between. In DNA form, the CDR3 reads TGTGCCAGCAGTCACCGAAACGTAGGGAGCGAGCAGTTCTTC. Translating it yields CASSHRNVGSEQFF.

J is TRBJ1-5 and V is TRBV28; 7 bases fit TRBD1. This CDR3 comprises 16 residues. The germline CDR1 and CDR2 sequences are MDHEN and SYDVKM. J gave up 1 base and V 3 bases, and 6 bases lay outside the gene matches. In nucleotides, the CDR3 is TGTGCCAGCAGTTTTGGGACAGCTTTAAGCAATCAGCCCCAGCATTTT. Translated: CASSFGTALSNQPQHF. Drawing the rest from reference TRBV28 and TRBJ1-5, the complete variable domain is DVKVTQSSRYLVKRTGEKVFLECVQDMDHENMFWYRQDPGLGLRLIYFSYDVKMKEKGDIPEGYSVSREKKERFSLILESASTNQTSMYLCASSFGTALSNQPQHFGDGTRLSIL.

This clone has a single count. Here the CDR3 DNA reads TGCGCCAGCAGCCCCACAGGACAGCCCCAGCATTTT. Residues: CASSPTGQPQHF. This chain uses TRBV5-1 with TRBJ1-5, with D possibly being TRBD1 (5 bases). The V gene's germline CDR1 is SGHRS and CDR2 YFSETQ. The CDR3 runs 12 residues. Trimming stripped 4 bases from V and 7 bases from J, with 9 bases between.

The V gene is TRBV28, the J gene TRBJ1-2; 7 nucleotides match TRBD1. Germline V lookup: CDR1 MDHEN, CDR2 SYDVKM. The CDR3 loop spans 14 amino acids. The V segment lost 3 bases and the J segment 1 base; nucleotides outside the gene matches: 2. The CDR3 region has the DNA TGTGCCAGCAGTTTGGGACAGTATAACTATGGCTACACCTTC. It codes for CASSLGQYNYGYTF.

The V and J genes are TRBV6-5 and TRBJ1-6, with D maybe TRBD1 (5 bases). Germline assignment: CDR1 MNHEY and CDR2 SVGAGI. This CDR3 is 15 amino acids long. The germline V and J ends were trimmed by 5 bases and 2 bases, with 10 bases remaining between them. The CDR3 bases are TGTGCCAGCAGTACGGGGGGACCCTATAATTCACCCCTCCACTTT. Encoded protein: CASSTGGPYNSPLHF.

The rearrangement joins TRBV21-1 to TRBJ1-1; the table's TRBD1 call for D was not verified on the DNA. TRBV21-1 is a recognized pseudogene. The CDR3 is 13 residues long. The CDR3: CASSKDKNTEAFF. The CDR3 DNA follows: TGTGCCAGCAGCAAAGACAAGAACACTGAAGCTTTCTTT.